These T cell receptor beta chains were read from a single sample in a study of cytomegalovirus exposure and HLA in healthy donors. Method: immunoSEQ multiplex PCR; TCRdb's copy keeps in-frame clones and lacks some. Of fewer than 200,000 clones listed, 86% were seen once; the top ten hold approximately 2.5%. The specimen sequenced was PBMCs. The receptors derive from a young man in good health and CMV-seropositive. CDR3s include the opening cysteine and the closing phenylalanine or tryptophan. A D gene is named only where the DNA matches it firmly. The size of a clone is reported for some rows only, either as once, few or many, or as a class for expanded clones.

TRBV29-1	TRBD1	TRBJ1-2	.	TGCAGCGTGGACAGGGGCTATGGCTACACCTTC	CSVDRGYGYTF
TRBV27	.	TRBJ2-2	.	TGTGCCAGCAGTTTATCATTGTCGAGCGGGGAGCTGTTTTTT	CASSLSLSSGELFF
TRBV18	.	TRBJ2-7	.	TGTGCCAGCTCACCAGGGGGCGACTTCTCCTACGAGCAGTACTTC	CASSPGGDFSYEQYF
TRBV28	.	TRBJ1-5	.	TGTGCCACGTCCGTCAGGGGCGAGAGGTATCAGCCCCAGCATTTT	CATSVRGERYQPQHF
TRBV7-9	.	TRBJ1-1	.	TGTGCCAGCAGCGACAGCCGGGCTTTCTTT	CASSDSRAFF
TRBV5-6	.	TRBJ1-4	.	TGTGCCAGCAGCTTGGATAATCTTCGTGAAAAACTGTTTTTT	CASSLDNLREKLFF
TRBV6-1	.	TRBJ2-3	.	TGTGCCAGCAGTGAAGTCCCAGCGGATACGCAGTATTTT	CASSEVPADTQYF
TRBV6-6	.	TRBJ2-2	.	TGTGCCAGCGAAGTGGAGTTAGCGGCTACCGGGGAGCTGTTTTTT	CASEVELAATGELFF
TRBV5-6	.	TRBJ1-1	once	TGTGCCAGCAGCTGGGGGGTACTTGAAGCTTTCTTT	CASSWGVLEAFF
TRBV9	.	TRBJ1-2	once	TGTGCCAGCACCTCACCCCCAGGGGACTATGGCTACACCTTC	CASTSPPGDYGYTF
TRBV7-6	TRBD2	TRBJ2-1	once	TGTGCCAGCAGATTACTAGCGGGATCTGACAATGAGCAGTTCTTC	CASRLLAGSDNEQFF
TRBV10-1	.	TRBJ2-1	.	TGCGCCAGCAGTACAGGGAGTACTCACAATGAGCAGTTCTTC	CASSTGSTHNEQFF
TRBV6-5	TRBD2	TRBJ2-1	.	TGTGCCAGCAGCCGATCACGGGGGGGCATTGATGAGCAGTTCTTC	CASSRSRGGIDEQFF
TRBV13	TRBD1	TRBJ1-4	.	TGTGCCAGCAGCTTAGAGGGACAGGGGAGATCCTATGAAAAACTGTTTTTT	CASSLEGQGRSYEKLFF
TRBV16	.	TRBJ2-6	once	TGTGCCAGCAGCCTTACAGGGCCTGGGGCCAACGTCCTGACTTTC	CASSLTGPGANVLTF
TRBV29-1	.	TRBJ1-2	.	TGCAGCGCAGCGGGAAGCCTTAACTATGGCTACACCTTC	CSAAGSLNYGYTF
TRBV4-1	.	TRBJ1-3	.	TGCGCCAGCAGCCAACCTCGCGAGACAGACCTAAAGCGACACACCATATATTTT	CASSQPRETDLKRHTIYF
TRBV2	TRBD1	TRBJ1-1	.	TGTGCCAGCAGTCCCTCGGACAGGAAAGCTTTCTTT	CASSPSDRKAFF
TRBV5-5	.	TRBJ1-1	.	TGTGCCAGCAGCTTCTTCGGAGCTCCAAACACTGAAGCTTTCTTT	CASSFFGAPNTEAFF
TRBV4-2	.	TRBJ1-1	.	TGTGCCAGCAGCCAAGGAGGCGGGGGTACTGAAGCTTTCTTT	CASSQGGGGTEAFF
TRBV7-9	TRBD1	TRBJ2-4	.	TGTGCCAGCACTTCCGGGACAGACGAAAACATTCAGTACTTC	CASTSGTDENIQYF
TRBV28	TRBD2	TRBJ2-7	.	TGTGCCAGCAGTGTTCCCGGGACTAGCGGGAGTGGGGACGAGCAGTACTTC	CASSVPGTSGSGDEQYF
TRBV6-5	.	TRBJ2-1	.	TGTGCCAGCTCCTCAGGGGATGAGCAGTTCTTC	CASSSGDEQFF
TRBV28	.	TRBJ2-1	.	TGTGCCAGCAGTCCGAGCGGGGAGCAGTTCTTC	CASSPSGEQFF
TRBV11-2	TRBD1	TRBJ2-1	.	TGTGCCAGCAGCTCACGACAGGGGGCCTCTGAGCAGTTCTTC	CASSSRQGASEQFF
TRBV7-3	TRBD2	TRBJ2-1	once	TGTGCCAGCAGCCCTAAACTAGCGCCCCCTGTCAATGAGCAGTTCTTC	CASSPKLAPPVNEQFF
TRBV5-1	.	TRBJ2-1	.	TGCGCCAGCAGCTTGGGACAGGCTTCCTACAATGAGCAGTTCTTC	CASSLGQASYNEQFF
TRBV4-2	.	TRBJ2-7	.	TGTGCCAGCAGCCAAGAAAGCAAGGGTAGCGACGAGCAGTACTTC	CASSQESKGSDEQYF
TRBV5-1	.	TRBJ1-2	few	TGCGCCAGCAGCTCAGCGGGCTATGGCTACACCTTC	CASSSAGYGYTF
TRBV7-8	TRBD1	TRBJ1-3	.	TGTGCCAGCAGCTTAGCCCAGGGGGCGCAGGGAAACACCATATATTTT	CASSLAQGAQGNTIYF
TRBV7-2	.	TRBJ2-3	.	TGTGCCAGCAGTGAAGCCGGAGGTGGCGTGCAGTATTTT	CASSEAGGGVQYF
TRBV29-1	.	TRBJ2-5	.	TGCAGCGTTGAAGCAGGGGTGACAGAGACCCAGTACTTC	CSVEAGVTETQYF
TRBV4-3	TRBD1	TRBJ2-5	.	TGCGCCAGCAGCCAAGGAGGAACAGGGGAAGAGACCCAGTACTTC	CASSQGGTGEETQYF
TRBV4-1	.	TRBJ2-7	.	TGCGCCAGCAGCCAAGACAGAGGCCAATACGAGCAGTACTTC	CASSQDRGQYEQYF
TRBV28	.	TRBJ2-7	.	TGTGCCAGCAGTGAACTCGGGGCTAGCGTAGATTACGAGCAGTACTTC	CASSELGASVDYEQYF
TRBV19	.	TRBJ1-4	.	TGTGCCAGTTCGGGGTGGGGAAATCCAATTTTTTTT	CASSGWGNPIFF
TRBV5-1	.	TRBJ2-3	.	TGCGCCAGCAGCTTGGTTCAATACAGGGTCGTGGGCACAGATACGCAGTATTTT	CASSLVQYRVVGTDTQYF
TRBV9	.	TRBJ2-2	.	TGTGCCAGCAGCGCCCTCGAGGGGGTCGGGGAGCTGTTTTTT	CASSALEGVGELFF
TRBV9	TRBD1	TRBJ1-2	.	TGTGCCAGCAGCGCCCCGACAGGGTCCAATCGCTATGGCTACACCTTC	CASSAPTGSNRYGYTF
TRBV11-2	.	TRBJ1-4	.	TGTGCCAGCAGCCGCCAATTTACAAATGAAAAACTGTTTTTT	CASSRQFTNEKLFF